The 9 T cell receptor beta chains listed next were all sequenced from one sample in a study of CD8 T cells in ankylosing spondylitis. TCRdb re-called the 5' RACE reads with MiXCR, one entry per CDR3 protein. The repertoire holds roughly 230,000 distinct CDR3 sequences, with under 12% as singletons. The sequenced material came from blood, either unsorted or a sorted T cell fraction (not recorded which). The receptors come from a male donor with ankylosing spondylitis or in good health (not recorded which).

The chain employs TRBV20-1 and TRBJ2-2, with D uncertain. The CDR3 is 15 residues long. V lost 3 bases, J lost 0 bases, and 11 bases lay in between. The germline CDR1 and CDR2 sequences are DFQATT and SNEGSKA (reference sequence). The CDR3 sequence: CSARVAGPNTGELFF. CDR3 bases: TGCAGTGCTAGGGTGGCAGGCCCGAACACCGGGGAGCTGTTTTTT.

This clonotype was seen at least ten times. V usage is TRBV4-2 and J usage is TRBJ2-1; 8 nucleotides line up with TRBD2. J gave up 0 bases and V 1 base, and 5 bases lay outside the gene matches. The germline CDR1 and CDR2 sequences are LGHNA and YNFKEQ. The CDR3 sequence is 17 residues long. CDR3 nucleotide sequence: TGTGCCAGCAGCCAAGGGCGCGGGGGGTTCTCCTACAATGAGCAGTTCTTC. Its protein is CASSQGRGGFSYNEQFF.

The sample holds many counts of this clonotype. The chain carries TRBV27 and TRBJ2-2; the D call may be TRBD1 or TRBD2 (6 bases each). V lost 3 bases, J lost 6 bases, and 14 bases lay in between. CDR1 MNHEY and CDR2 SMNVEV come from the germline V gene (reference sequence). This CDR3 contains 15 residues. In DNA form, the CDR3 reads TGTGCCAGCAGTTTTAGGGGGGTAATCGCCGGGGAGCTGTTTTTT. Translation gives CASSFRGVIAGELFF.

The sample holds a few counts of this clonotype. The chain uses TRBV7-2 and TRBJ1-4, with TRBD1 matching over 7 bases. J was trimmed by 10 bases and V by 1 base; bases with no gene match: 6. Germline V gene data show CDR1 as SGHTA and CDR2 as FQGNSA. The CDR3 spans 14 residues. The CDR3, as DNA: TGTGCCAGCAGCTTAGGGACAACAGGGGTAAAACTGTTTTTT. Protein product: CASSLGTTGVKLFF.

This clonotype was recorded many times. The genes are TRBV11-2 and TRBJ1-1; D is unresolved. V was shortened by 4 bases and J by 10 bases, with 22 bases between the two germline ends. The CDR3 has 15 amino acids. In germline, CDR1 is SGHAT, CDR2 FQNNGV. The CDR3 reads CASSSILGENSGAFF. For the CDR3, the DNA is TGTGCCAGCAGCTCCATCCTTGGGGAGAATTCTGGAGCTTTCTTT.

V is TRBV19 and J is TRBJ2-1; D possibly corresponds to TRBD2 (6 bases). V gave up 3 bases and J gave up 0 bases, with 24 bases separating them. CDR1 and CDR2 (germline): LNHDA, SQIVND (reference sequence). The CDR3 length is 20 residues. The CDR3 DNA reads TGTGCCAGTAGTATTCAGAAGTGGAGGGTGAGGGAGTCCTCCTACAATGAGCAGTTCTTC. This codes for CASSIQKWRVRESSYNEQFF.

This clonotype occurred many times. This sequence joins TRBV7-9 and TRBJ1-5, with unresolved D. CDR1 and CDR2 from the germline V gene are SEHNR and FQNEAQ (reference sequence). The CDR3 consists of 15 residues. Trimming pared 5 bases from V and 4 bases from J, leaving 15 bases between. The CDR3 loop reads CASSPSGSLNQPQHF. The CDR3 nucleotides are TGTGCCAGCAGCCCCTCGGGTAGCCTAAATCAGCCCCAGCATTTT.

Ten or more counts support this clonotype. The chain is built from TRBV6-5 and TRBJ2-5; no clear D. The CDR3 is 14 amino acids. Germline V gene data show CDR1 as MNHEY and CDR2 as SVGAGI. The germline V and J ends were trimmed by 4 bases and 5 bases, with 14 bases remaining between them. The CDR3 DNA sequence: TGTGCCAGCAGTTCCTTCAAGGCCAGGGAGACCCAGTACTTC. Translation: CASSSFKARETQYF.

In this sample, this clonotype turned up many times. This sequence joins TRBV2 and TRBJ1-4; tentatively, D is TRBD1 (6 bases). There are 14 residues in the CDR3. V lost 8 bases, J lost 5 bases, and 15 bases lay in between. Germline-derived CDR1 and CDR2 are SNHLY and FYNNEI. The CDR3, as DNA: TGTGCCAGCCAGCGGGGGCCCCAAAATGAAAAACTGTTTTTT. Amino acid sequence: CASQRGPQNEKLFF.